This record covers a single TCR beta chain. As yet, its antigen is unknown. This CDR3 is built from 13 residues. Trimming stripped 4 bases from V and 7 bases from J, with 11 bases between. Looked up from germline, CDR1 is SGHRS and CDR2 is YFSETQ. The data stem from a study of T cell repertoires and HLA-DP antigens. Study-wide findings and caveats: Against one allele, clones undetected before culture averaged approximately 35%; against the other, less than 65%.

Profiling relied on immunoSEQ multiplex PCR, and the TCRdb table lists in-frame clones only, not all of them. The sample carries approximately 100,000 clones, around nine tenths recorded once. The receptor comes from a man aged 50 to 59 in good health and CMV-seronegative. What was sequenced was CD4+ T cells from PBMCs. The rearrangement joins TRBV5-1 to TRBJ2-2; no reliable D call. The CDR3 bases are TGCGCCAGCAGCCAGATAATCGGCGGGGAGCTGTTTTTT. It yields the protein CASSQIIGGELFF.